This TCR beta chain appears in the sequencing data of a study of Graves' ophthalmopathy and Graves' hyperthyroidism. Whole-study context: Peripheral blood was obtained at first diagnosis, ahead of any treatment.

V shed 5 bases and J shed 4 bases, with 18 bases lying between them. The CDR3 runs to 15 residues. Looked up from germline, CDR1 is PRHDT and CDR2 is FYEKMQ (reference sequence). This clonotype was counted ten times or more. Its antigen is not known. From fresh peripheral blood, around 10 ml in volume, the PBMCs were obtained. The authors amplified TCR beta CDR3 regions, and they did so from RNA transcripts for repertoire sequencing. In the first round, RT-PCR was carried out with HTBI primers, and a multiplex PCR formed the second round. TCRdb re-derived calls from the multiplex PCR reads in MiXCR, one entry per CDR3 protein. The table shows about 620,000 distinct CDR3 sequences, with 20% to 25% occurring only once. General observations from the study: Most expanded clonotypes from thyroid (those above 0.001 frequency) were also found in blood. Prediction of ophthalmopathy progression reached about 71% sensitivity and about 72% specificity.

The V gene is TRBV13, the J gene TRBJ2-7, with a weak D call TRBD1 (5 bases). The clonotype was recovered from a woman aged 18-29 years with stable Graves' hyperthyroidism. Some clones in this sample may be carry-over from other donors' samples. Sequencing was performed on peripheral blood. The CDR3 bases are TGTGCCAGCAGCGGGGTGTATGGGGCGGATTACGAGCAGTACTTC. Its protein product is CASSGVYGADYEQYF.